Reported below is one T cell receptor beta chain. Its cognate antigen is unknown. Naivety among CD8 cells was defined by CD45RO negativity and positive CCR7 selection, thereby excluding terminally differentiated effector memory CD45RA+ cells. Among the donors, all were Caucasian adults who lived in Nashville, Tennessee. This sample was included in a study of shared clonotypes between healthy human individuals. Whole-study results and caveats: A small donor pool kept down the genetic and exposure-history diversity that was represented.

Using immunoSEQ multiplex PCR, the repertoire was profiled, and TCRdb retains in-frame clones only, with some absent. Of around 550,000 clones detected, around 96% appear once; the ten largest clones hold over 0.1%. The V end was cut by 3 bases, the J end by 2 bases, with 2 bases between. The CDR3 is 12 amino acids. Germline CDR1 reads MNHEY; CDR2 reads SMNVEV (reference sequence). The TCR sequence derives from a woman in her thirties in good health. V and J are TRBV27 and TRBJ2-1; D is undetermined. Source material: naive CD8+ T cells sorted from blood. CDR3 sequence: CASSFAYNEQFF. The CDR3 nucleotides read TGTGCCAGCAGTTTCGCCTACAATGAGCAGTTCTTC.